The present T cell receptor (beta chain) was sequenced within a study of early T cells in non-severe SARS-CoV-2 infection. Whole-study context: The study sequenced bulk RNA from unsorted whole blood, with chains unpaired.

General observations from the study: Database matching using VDJdb favored anti-spike CD8 responses, with private and CD4 specificities left missing.

Separate cDNA molecules each had unique molecular identifiers attached to them. Using its own MiXCR run on the 5' RACE reads, TCRdb lists one record per CDR3 protein. The sample contains fewer than 40,000 distinct CDR3 sequences, about 3.9% of which appear only once. Trimming at V came to 4 bases and at J to 4 bases, leaving 5 bases not matched to a gene. The CDR3 is 16 amino acids. Per germline, CDR1 KGHDR and CDR2 SFDVKD. This clonotype was seen ten or more times. Antigen specificity is unknown. The receptor comes from an adult who was a healthcare worker with PCR-confirmed SARS-CoV-2 infection or an uninfected control (not recorded which). J is TRBJ2-1 and V is TRBV24-1; 11 bases agree with TRBD2. Material for sequencing was whole blood. CDR3 residues: CATSDPSGGSYNEQFF. DNA for the CDR3: TGTGCCACCAGTGACCCTAGCGGGGGGTCGTACAATGAGCAGTTCTTC.